This is a list of T cell receptor beta chains from one sample in a study of T cell responses to AZD1222 COVID-19 vaccine. The assay was immunoSEQ multiplex PCR, and TCRdb's table has in-frame clones only and misses some. Among about 130,000 clones listed, roughly 86% were seen once. The sample here was peripheral blood, taken on day 0 of AZD1222 vaccination. Receptor source: an adult in good health. Each CDR3 is given with its conserved first and last residue. Each record gives: clone size, J gene, V gene, D gene, CDR3 DNA, CDR3 protein. A D gene is named only where the DNA matches it firmly. Some rows have no size entry. The others give once, few or many, or a class for an expanded clone.

size: NA; J: TRBJ2-7; V: TRBV19; D: NA; DNA: TGTGCCAGTAGTACCGCCTCTTCCTACGAGCAGTACTTC; CDR3: CASSTASSYEQYF
size: NA; J: TRBJ1-6; V: TRBV27; D: TRBD1; DNA: TGTGCCAGTCAGAGACAGGGAGGGCCCCTCCACTTT; CDR3: CASQRQGGPLHF
size: NA; J: TRBJ1-2; V: TRBV5-1; D: NA; DNA: TGCGCCAGCAGCTTGGGACTTGTGGAGTATGGCTACACCTTC; CDR3: CASSLGLVEYGYTF
size: NA; J: TRBJ2-5; V: TRBV27; D: TRBD2; DNA: TGTGCCAGCAGTTTCGACCGGGGGGGGGAGACCCAGTACTTC; CDR3: CASSFDRGGETQYF
size: NA; J: TRBJ1-5; V: TRBV30; D: NA; DNA: TGTGCCTGGAGTGTAATGAGTAGTCAGCCCCAGCATTTT; CDR3: CAWSVMSSQPQHF
size: few; J: TRBJ2-7; V: TRBV28; D: NA; DNA: TGTGCCAGCAGTCTCAGCGGCCTCAGCTCCTACGAGCAGTACTTC; CDR3: CASSLSGLSSYEQYF
size: NA; J: TRBJ2-7; V: TRBV5-1; D: NA; DNA: TGCGCCAGCAGCTTGTGGGACGGGAGCTCCTACGAGCAGTACTTC; CDR3: CASSLWDGSSYEQYF
size: few; J: TRBJ2-7; V: TRBV10-3; D: NA; DNA: TGTGCCATCAGTGGGGACCCCGCTTTGGAGCAGTACTTC; CDR3: CAISGDPALEQYF
size: NA; J: TRBJ2-7; V: TRBV3-1/TRBV3-2; D: NA; DNA: TGTGCCAGCAGCCAGAACTCCTACGAGCAGTACTTC; CDR3: CASSQNSYEQYF
size: once; J: TRBJ2-7; V: TRBV11-2; D: NA; DNA: TGTGCCAGCAGCTTAGGGGAAACCTACGAGCAGTACTTC; CDR3: CASSLGETYEQYF
size: once; J: TRBJ2-3; V: TRBV18; D: TRBD2; DNA: TGTGCCAGCTCACCGTCGGGAGGCCCAGATACGCAGTATTTT; CDR3: CASSPSGGPDTQYF
size: NA; J: TRBJ2-3; V: TRBV28; D: NA; DNA: TGTGCCAGCAGTTTGGGACATGCCTATCCGCAGTATTTT; CDR3: CASSLGHAYPQYF
size: NA; J: TRBJ2-2; V: TRBV9; D: NA; DNA: TGTGCCAGCAGCGTTGGGGGATCCGGTCTTGCCGGGGAGCTGTTTTTT; CDR3: CASSVGGSGLAGELFF
size: NA; J: TRBJ1-3; V: TRBV5-1; D: NA; DNA: TGCGCCAGCAGCTTGGACGGTCCTTACTCTGGAAACACCATATATTTT; CDR3: CASSLDGPYSGNTIYF
size: NA; J: TRBJ2-7; V: TRBV5-1; D: NA; DNA: TGCGCCAGCAGCTTGGCAGCGAACCCCCGCTACGAGCAGTACTTC; CDR3: CASSLAANPRYEQYF
size: NA; J: TRBJ1-2; V: TRBV5-6; D: NA; DNA: TGTGCCAGCAGCGTCCACCCCCCGTCACCCCCAAATGGCTACACCTTC; CDR3: CASSVHPPSPPNGYTF
size: NA; J: TRBJ2-1; V: TRBV7-9; D: TRBD1; DNA: TGTGCCAGCAGCTTGGGGACAGCATACAATGAGCAGTTCTTC; CDR3: CASSLGTAYNEQFF
size: NA; J: TRBJ1-4; V: TRBV18; D: TRBD1; DNA: TGTGCCAGCTCACCAGGACAGGTTAATGAAAAACTGTTTTTT; CDR3: CASSPGQVNEKLFF
size: NA; J: TRBJ1-3; V: TRBV18; D: NA; DNA: TGTGCCAGCTCACCACAGGACGGTAGCTCTGGAAACACCATATATTTT; CDR3: CASSPQDGSSGNTIYF
size: once; J: TRBJ1-5; V: TRBV6-1; D: TRBD1; DNA: TGTGCCAGCAGTATAGGACAGGATCAGCCCCAGCATTTT; CDR3: CASSIGQDQPQHF
size: NA; J: TRBJ1-3; V: TRBV9; D: NA; DNA: TGTGCCAGCAGCGTGACACCATCTGGAAACACCATATATTTT; CDR3: CASSVTPSGNTIYF
size: NA; J: TRBJ1-5; V: TRBV4-2; D: NA; DNA: TGTGCCAGCAGCCAGGCCTTCTTGAAGCCCCAGCATTTT; CDR3: CASSQAFLKPQHF
size: few; J: TRBJ1-5; V: TRBV24-1; D: NA; DNA: TGTGCCACCACCCCCAAGCTGGGGGCAATTTACAATCAGCCCCAGCATTTT; CDR3: CATTPKLGAIYNQPQHF
size: NA; J: TRBJ1-1; V: TRBV29-1; D: TRBD1; DNA: TGCAGCGTGACCCCGATAGGGACAGGGGGCACTGAAGCTTTCTTT; CDR3: CSVTPIGTGGTEAFF
size: NA; J: TRBJ1-2; V: TRBV12-3/TRBV12-4; D: NA; DNA: TGTGCCAGCAGTCCTGGGAGGGCGGATGGCTACACCTTC; CDR3: CASSPGRADGYTF
size: NA; J: TRBJ2-7; V: TRBV27; D: NA; DNA: TGTGCCAGCAGTTTGGAGGGATTAGCCTACGAGCAGTACTTC; CDR3: CASSLEGLAYEQYF
size: once; J: TRBJ1-6; V: TRBV6-2/TRBV6-3; D: NA; DNA: TGTGCCAGCAGCATTGGGACGTATAATTCACCCCTCCACTTT; CDR3: CASSIGTYNSPLHF
size: NA; J: TRBJ1-2; V: TRBV12-3/TRBV12-4; D: NA; DNA: TGTGCCAGCAGCCGTGGCAGAGGGTATGGCTACACCTTC; CDR3: CASSRGRGYGYTF
size: NA; J: TRBJ2-2; V: TRBV5-1; D: NA; DNA: TGCGCCAGCAGCGGGAGTGACACCGGGGAGCTGTTTTTT; CDR3: CASSGSDTGELFF
size: NA; J: TRBJ1-2; V: TRBV7-2; D: NA; DNA: TGTGCCAGCAGCTTAGACGGTGGGTCGAGAGGCTACACCTTC; CDR3: CASSLDGGSRGYTF
size: once; J: TRBJ1-5; V: TRBV27; D: NA; DNA: TGTGCCAGCAGTTTAGGAGGGCCTGGCAATCAGCCCCAGCATTTT; CDR3: CASSLGGPGNQPQHF
size: NA; J: TRBJ2-1; V: TRBV19; D: TRBD2; DNA: TGTGCCAGTAGTATGCTAGCGGGGGCCTACAATGAGCAGTTCTTC; CDR3: CASSMLAGAYNEQFF
size: few; J: TRBJ1-2; V: TRBV6-6; D: NA; DNA: TGTGCCAGCAGTCCTTCCGGTGGCTACACCTTC; CDR3: CASSPSGGYTF
size: NA; J: TRBJ1-1; V: TRBV29-1; D: TRBD1; DNA: TGCAGCGTTGGGGAGGGGGCCTTGAACACTGAAGCTTTCTTT; CDR3: CSVGEGALNTEAFF
size: once; J: TRBJ2-3; V: TRBV5-6; D: NA; DNA: TGTGCCAGCAGCTTGGACAGGGAGACAGATACGCAGTATTTT; CDR3: CASSLDRETDTQYF
size: NA; J: TRBJ2-7; V: TRBV28; D: TRBD2; DNA: TGTGCCAGCAGTACCCGGACTAGCGGGACATCCTACGAGCAGTACTTC; CDR3: CASSTRTSGTSYEQYF
size: once; J: TRBJ1-5; V: TRBV5-6; D: TRBD1; DNA: TGTGCCAGCAGTTCTGCAGGGGGCTATCAGCCCCAGCATTTT; CDR3: CASSSAGGYQPQHF
size: NA; J: TRBJ2-1; V: TRBV7-9; D: TRBD1; DNA: TGTGCCAGCAGCTTAGACCGGACAGGGGGGTATGAGCAGTTCTTC; CDR3: CASSLDRTGGYEQFF
size: NA; J: TRBJ2-2; V: TRBV29-1; D: NA; DNA: TGCAGCGTTGCGACAGGCCCACCGAGCACCGGGGAGCTGTTTTTT; CDR3: CSVATGPPSTGELFF
size: NA; J: TRBJ1-2; V: TRBV3-1/TRBV3-2; D: NA; DNA: TGTGCCAGCAGCCAAGATCAGGGTCTGGCATCTGGCTACACCTTC; CDR3: CASSQDQGLASGYTF
size: NA; J: TRBJ1-4; V: TRBV25-1; D: NA; DNA: TGTGCCAGCAGTGAATATAAGGCAGCAACTAATGAAAAACTGTTTTTT; CDR3: CASSEYKAATNEKLFF
size: NA; J: TRBJ2-7; V: TRBV5-1; D: NA; DNA: TGCGCCAGCAGCTTGGCCGGCAACCCCACCTACGAGCAGTACTTC; CDR3: CASSLAGNPTYEQYF
size: NA; J: TRBJ1-1; V: TRBV5-1; D: NA; DNA: TGCGCCAGCAGCCGAAACGGGGACGACACTGAAGCTTTCTTT; CDR3: CASSRNGDDTEAFF
size: NA; J: TRBJ2-7; V: TRBV28; D: TRBD1; DNA: TGTGCCAGCAGTTTATACAGGGGCGGCCCCTACGAGCAGTACTTC; CDR3: CASSLYRGGPYEQYF
size: NA; J: TRBJ2-5; V: TRBV30; D: NA; DNA: TGTGCCTGGAACGGAGGGACAGTAGAAGAGACCCAGTACTTC; CDR3: CAWNGGTVEETQYF
size: once; J: TRBJ1-1; V: TRBV18; D: TRBD1; DNA: TGTGCCAGCTCACAGCAACAGGGGCGGTACACTGAAGCTTTCTTT; CDR3: CASSQQQGRYTEAFF
size: NA; J: TRBJ1-2; V: TRBV12-5; D: NA; DNA: TGTGCTAGTGGTTTGGGTTCGGAGGGGATCTATGGCTACACCTTC; CDR3: CASGLGSEGIYGYTF
size: NA; J: TRBJ1-2; V: TRBV25-1; D: NA; DNA: TGTGCCAGCAGTGAATGGGCCCGCGGAGGCTACACCTTC; CDR3: CASSEWARGGYTF
size: NA; J: TRBJ1-2; V: TRBV6-6; D: NA; DNA: TGTGCCAGCAGTTACTCGAACTCCGGCTATGGCTACACCTTC; CDR3: CASSYSNSGYGYTF
size: NA; J: TRBJ1-4; V: TRBV5-1; D: NA; DNA: TGCGCCAGCAGCGCCACCACCGACGAAAAACTGTTTTTT; CDR3: CASSATTDEKLFF
size: once; J: TRBJ2-5; V: TRBV2; D: NA; DNA: TGTGCCAGCACCGCGACACTTTACCAAGAGACCCAGTACTTC; CDR3: CASTATLYQETQYF
size: NA; J: TRBJ2-5; V: TRBV5-4; D: NA; DNA: TGTGCCAGCAGCTACTGGGGGGACCAAGAGACCCAGTACTTC; CDR3: CASSYWGDQETQYF
size: NA; J: TRBJ2-2; V: TRBV4-3; D: TRBD1; DNA: TGCGCCAGCAGCCAAGTCGGAGTAGGGGGCGCGAACACCGGGGAGCTGTTTTTT; CDR3: CASSQVGVGGANTGELFF
size: NA; J: TRBJ1-5; V: TRBV7-9; D: TRBD1; DNA: TGTGCCAGCAGCTTAGGACAGGGGTTGGGTCAGCCCCAGCATTTT; CDR3: CASSLGQGLGQPQHF
size: NA; J: TRBJ1-1; V: TRBV14; D: NA; DNA: TGTGCCAGCAGCCCGACGGGGGCGCGGGACACTGAAGCTTTCTTT; CDR3: CASSPTGARDTEAFF
size: NA; J: TRBJ2-5; V: TRBV5-1; D: NA; DNA: TGCGCCAGCAGTCCTCCAAGAGCGGTGGGTGAGACCCAGTACTTC; CDR3: CASSPPRAVGETQYF
size: NA; J: TRBJ2-1; V: TRBV7-8; D: NA; DNA: TGTGCCAGCAGCCGTTATGGCAATGAGCAGTTCTTC; CDR3: CASSRYGNEQFF
size: NA; J: TRBJ2-2; V: TRBV2; D: TRBD2; DNA: TGTGCCAGCAACCGCTATGGGGGGGACACCGGGGAGCTGTTTTTT; CDR3: CASNRYGGDTGELFF
size: NA; J: TRBJ2-7; V: TRBV11-1; D: NA; DNA: TGTGCCAGCAGCTTCTCCACCGGTCCCTACGAGCAGTACTTC; CDR3: CASSFSTGPYEQYF
size: NA; J: TRBJ1-5; V: TRBV27; D: NA; DNA: TGTGCCAGCAGTCTGAGGGGGGTGGGGCAGCCCCAGCATTTT; CDR3: CASSLRGVGQPQHF